Presented here are 16 T cell receptor beta chains from one specimen sequenced in a study of cytomegalovirus exposure and HLA in healthy donors. The PCR used 60 Vbeta and 13 Jbeta primers. Method: immunoSEQ multiplex PCR; TCRdb's copy keeps in-frame clones and lacks some. The sample lists fewer than 150,000 clones, about 66% occurring once. The sequencing input was PBMCs. The receptors were sampled from a human donor in good health.

V gene TRBV27 combines with J gene TRBJ2-1, with 9 bases lining up with TRBD2. The CDR3 is made up of 18 amino acids. Germline CDR1 and CDR2: MNHEY and SMNVEV (reference sequence). The J segment lost 9 bases and the V segment lost 0 bases, leaving 15 bases of the junction unmatched. CDR3 nucleotide sequence: TGTGCCAGCAGTTTATCCCTTCGGGTTAGCGGGAGTTCCATTGAGCAGTTCTTC. This encodes CASSLSLRVSGSSIEQFF.

V gene TRBV27 combines with J gene TRBJ1-4; D unresolved. Trimming took 5 bases from V and 8 from J, leaving 9 bases between them. CDR1 is MNHEY, CDR2 SMNVEV, per germline (reference sequence). The CDR3 totals 12 residues. The CDR3 loop is CASSALGEKLFF. The CDR3 DNA reads as TGTGCCAGCAGTGCCCTCGGGGAAAAACTGTTTTTT.

This chain joins TRBV6-5 and TRBJ2-3; D uncertain. Trimming took off 0 bases at V and 3 bases at J, with 7 bases between the two ends. CDR3 length equals 14 residues. Germline-derived CDR1 and CDR2 are MNHEY and SVGAGI. CDR3 residues: CASSYSDTTDTQYF. CDR3 nucleotide sequence: TGTGCCAGCAGTTACTCTGACACAACAGATACGCAGTATTTT.

J is TRBJ1-5 and V is TRBV5-6; TRBD1 agrees at 10 bases. Germline V gene lookup returns CDR1 SGHDT and CDR2 YYEEEE. This CDR3 has 15 residues. The V gene end was trimmed by 5 bases and the J gene end by 4 bases; junction bases not matched to a gene: 6. The CDR3 sequence: CASSSGTGDNQPQHF. CDR3 nucleotide sequence: TGTGCCAGCAGTTCCGGGACAGGGGATAATCAGCCCCAGCATTTT. Drawing the rest from reference TRBV5-6 and TRBJ1-5, the complete variable domain is DAGVTQSPTHLIKTRGQQVTLRCSPKSGHDTVSWYQQALGQGPQFIFQYYEEEERQRGNFPDRFSGHQFPNYSSELNVNALLLGDSALYLCASSSGTGDNQPQHFGDGTRLSIL.

This clone has only a few counts. The gene calls are TRBV2 and TRBJ2-2, with D possibly matching TRBD2 (6 bases). The CDR3 has 16 residues. V lost 6 bases, J lost 0 bases, and 14 bases lay in between. Germline CDR1 reads SNHLY; CDR2 reads FYNNEI. Written as DNA, the CDR3 is TGTGCCAGCAGGTGGCGGGGCCCCTCGAACACCGGGGAGCTGTTTTTT. It yields the protein CASRWRGPSNTGELFF.

Points on this clone: This specimen includes other DNA sequences encoding the same CDR3. The gene calls are TRBV19 and TRBJ2-2; D unresolved. V gave up 2 bases and J gave up 1 base, with 5 bases separating them. This CDR3 comprises 14 residues. Germline-derived CDR1 and CDR2 are LNHDA and SQIVND (reference sequence). The CDR3 DNA is TGTGCCAGTAGTATAACTGGGAACACCGGGGAGCTGTTTTTT. It yields the protein CASSITGNTGELFF.

The J gene is TRBJ2-1, the V gene TRBV6-5; 7 positions agree with TRBD1. CDR1 is MNHEY, CDR2 SVGAGI, per germline. The CDR3 length is 15 residues. V was pared by 6 bases and J by 4 bases, with 9 bases of the junction left unmatched. CDR3 in amino acids: CASSRDRVFYNEQFF. DNA for the CDR3: TGTGCCAGCAGCCGAGACAGGGTATTTTACAATGAGCAGTTCTTC.

Concerning this clone itself: Additional DNA sequences in this sample encode the identical CDR3. This chain uses TRBV2 with TRBJ2-1; the D gene is possibly TRBD2 (5 bases). CDR1 is SNHLY and CDR2 is FYNNEI in the germline V gene. CDR3 length: 12 amino acids. V was shortened by 4 bases and J by 4 bases, with 5 bases between the two germline ends. This CDR3 reads CASSGGYNEQFF. Written as DNA, the CDR3 is TGTGCCAGCAGTGGAGGGTACAATGAGCAGTTCTTC.

This clone appeared a single time. The CDR3 is CASSPGTGEHEQYF. The CDR3, as DNA: TGCGCCAGCAGCCCCGGGACAGGAGAACACGAGCAGTACTTC. This sequence joins TRBV4-3 and TRBJ2-7; 8 bases match TRBD1. The V gene end was trimmed by 4 bases and the J gene end by 5 bases; junction bases not matched to a gene: 7. CDR1 LGHNA and CDR2 YSLEER come from the germline V gene. The CDR3 runs 14 residues.

This clone was picked up one time. The rearrangement joins TRBV11-3 to TRBJ1-2; perhaps TRBD1 as D (6 bases). V was pared by 4 bases and J by 7 bases, with 13 bases between. From germline, CDR1 is SGHNT and CDR2 YENEEA. The CDR3 has 13 amino acids. CDR3 sequence: CASSSSGVGGYTF. CDR3 sequence (DNA): TGTGCCAGCAGCTCTTCAGGGGTAGGTGGCTACACCTTC.

V and J are TRBV5-1 and TRBJ2-5; 7 bases align to TRBD1. The germline V gene encodes CDR1 SGHRS and CDR2 YFSETQ. The CDR3 is 15 residues long. V shed 0 bases, J shed 5 bases, and the junction held 7 bases outside the gene matches. The chain's CDR3 is CASSLDTGTAETQYF. The CDR3 DNA reads as TGCGCCAGCAGCTTGGACACAGGGACAGCGGAGACCCAGTACTTC.

The chain carries TRBV6-1 and TRBJ2-3; 7 nucleotides match TRBD1. Germline CDR1 reads MNHNS; CDR2 reads SASEGT. The trim removed 6 bases at V and 4 bases at J, leaving 10 bases unmatched. CDR3 length: 15 residues. Here the CDR3 DNA reads TGTGCCAGCAGCGTTGACAGGGTGCGGGCAGATACGCAGTATTTT. Translating gives CASSVDRVRADTQYF.

The chain is built from TRBV11-2 and TRBJ2-3; weak D call: TRBD2 (5 bases). Germline V gene lookup returns CDR1 SGHAT and CDR2 FQNNGV. Deletions cut 1 base from V and 0 bases from J, with 8 bases between. This CDR3 spans 15 amino acids. Here the CDR3 DNA reads TGTGCCAGCAGCTTAGGACCGGGAAGCACAGATACGCAGTATTTT. Translated, it gives CASSLGPGSTDTQYF. The variable domain in full, completed from reference TRBV11-2 and TRBJ2-3, reads EAGVAQSPRYKIIEKRQSVAFWCNPISGHATLYWYQQILGQGPKLLIQFQNNGVVDDSQLPKDRFSAERLKGVDSTLKIQPAKLEDSAVYLCASSLGPGSTDTQYFGPGTRLTVL.

This sequence joins TRBV9 and TRBJ2-1; 11 bases match TRBD1. Germline V lookup: CDR1 SGDLS, CDR2 YYNGEE. With 4 bases clipped from V and 5 bases from J, the junction kept 8 bases outside the gene matches. The CDR3 loop spans 16 amino acids. The CDR3 sequence: CASSPRDRGGHNEQFF. The DNA of the CDR3 is TGTGCCAGCAGCCCACGGGACAGGGGGGGACACAATGAGCAGTTCTTC.

The V call is TRBV18, the J call TRBJ2-3; TRBD2 matches at 8 bases. The germline V gene has CDR1 KGHSH and CDR2 LQKENI. This CDR3 contains 15 residues. With V trimmed by 3 bases and J by 6 bases, 8 bases remained unmatched. In DNA, the CDR3 is TGTGCCAGCTCACCCGTCGGGAGGGCCTTTGATACGCAGTATTTT. Protein product: CASSPVGRAFDTQYF.

This clone has only one observation. The V call is TRBV7-3, the J call TRBJ2-2; TRBD1 might be the D (6 bases). This CDR3 region has 15 residues. Trimming shortened V by 5 bases and J by 4 bases, and 14 bases separated the two germline ends. Germline CDR1 SGHTA, CDR2 FQGTGA. CDR3 in DNA: TGTGCCAGCAGCCCAACAGGGACGGGCACCGGGGAGCTGTTTTTT. Protein: CASSPTGTGTGELFF. Full variable domain (missing parts from reference TRBV7-3 and TRBJ2-2): GAGVSQTPSNKVTEKGKYVELRCDPISGHTALYWYRQSLGQGPEFLIYFQGTGAADDSGLPNDRFFAVRPEGSVSTLKIQRTERGDSAVYLCASSPTGTGTGELFFGEGSRLTVL.